Following are 6 T cell receptor beta chains from one sample sequenced in a study of T-cell reconstitution after alpha-beta-depleted transplantation in children (dated by TCRdb to between 2015 and 2016). Preparation of the library involved PCR. The instrument given in TCRdb is Illumina HiSeq 2500. Molecular barcoding was employed in the preparation of TCR libraries, with unique molecular identifiers being used to normalize TCRbeta repertoire quantification. The public sequencing data were trimmed at Q25 with fastp and processed into clonotypes with MiXCR by TCRdb, which kept only in-frame beta chains. CDR3 protein sequences are deduplicated, and each keeps its most common genes and DNA. For this sample the table gives about 610,000 distinct CDR3 sequences, of which about 10% were detected only once. Of the sample, 3.5% to 5% is held by the ten largest clones. Specimen: PBMCs from the stem cell graft donor, collected from the stem cell graft. The receptor source for this set is a human donor who donated a stem cell graft to a child with acute myeloid leukemia.

This rearrangement joins TRBV12-3 or TRBV12-4 to TRBJ2-2; TRBD2 matches at 9 bases. The CDR3 is 16 residues long. Losses at the gene ends were 3 bases for V and 8 bases for J; bases not matched to a gene: 10. CDR3 sequence (DNA): TGTGCCAGCAGTTTTGGGGCTAGCGGGATTCCGGGGGAGCTGTTTTTT. Its protein is CASSFGASGIPGELFF.

The chain links TRBV21-1 to TRBJ2-7. TRBV21-1 is shown as a pseudogene. The CDR3 totals 14 residues. Written as DNA, the CDR3 is TGTACCAGCAGCCCTAGGTCGGGGTACTACGAGCAGTACTTC. This translates into CTSSPRSGYYEQYF.

This clonotype was seen only a few times. The V and J genes are TRBV4-3 and TRBJ2-4; D unclear. V was trimmed by 3 bases and J by 7 bases, leaving 7 bases between them. Looked up from germline, CDR1 is LGHNA and CDR2 is YSLEER. This CDR3 is 12 amino acids long. This CDR3 reads CASSQYDNIQYF. The CDR3 coding sequence is TGCGCCAGCAGCCAGTATGACAACATTCAGTACTTC.

This clonotype has more than one count but fewer than ten. The V call is TRBV9, the J call TRBJ2-1; 11 nucleotides match TRBD2. CDR1 is SGDLS, CDR2 YYNGEE, per germline. J lost 1 base, V lost 1 base, and 7 bases had no gene match. The CDR3 has 18 amino acids. Here the CDR3 reads CASSVIGLAGVSYNEQFF. The CDR3 bases are TGTGCCAGCAGCGTAATCGGACTAGCGGGTGTTTCCTACAATGAGCAGTTCTTC. Full variable domain (missing parts from reference TRBV9 and TRBJ2-1): DSGVTQTPKHLITATGQRVTLRCSPRSGDLSVYWYQQSLDQGLQFLIQYYNGEERAKGNILERFSAQQFPDLHSELNLSSLELGDSALYFCASSVIGLAGVSYNEQFFGPGTRLTVL.

This clonotype was detected only a few times. CDR3 protein: CASSWTGVNTEAFF. The CDR3 DNA reads TGTGCCAGCAGTTGGACAGGGGTGAACACTGAAGCTTTCTTT. The chain has TRBV12-3 or TRBV12-4 and TRBJ1-1, with TRBD1 matching 9 bases. The CDR3 is made up of 14 amino acids. V lost 4 bases and J lost 0; bases outside the gene matches: 0.

There are a few counts of this clonotype. The chain links TRBV29-1 to TRBJ1-6; D is perhaps TRBD1 (5 bases). The CDR3 extends over 11 amino acids. The germline V gene has CDR1 SQVTM and CDR2 ANQGSEA. Trimming removed 1 base from V and 16 bases from J, with 11 bases in between. The CDR3, as DNA: TGCAGCGTTGAAGTCGAGGGGCGACTCCACTTT. Translated: CSVEVEGRLHF.